This T cell receptor (beta chain) derives from a study of cytomegalovirus exposure and HLA in healthy donors. CDR1 and CDR2 from the germline V gene are SSHAT and FNYEAQ (reference sequence). The CDR3 contains 15 residues. This clone appeared a few times. No antigen is known for it. The germline gene is not matched at one end of the junction; a read error may be the cause. The study ran its PCR with 60 Vbeta and 13 Jbeta primers. TCRdb's table, derived via immunoSEQ multiplex PCR, lists solely in-frame clones and lacks some. Among 95,000 to 150,000 clones listed, about two thirds were seen once. Overall study results and limits: TCR beta sequences reportedly predicted most subjects' HLA-A and HLA-B alleles accurately. Later analysis associated a missense DCLRE1C variant with TCR beta V- and J-gene trimming.

This sequence was found in a woman aged 40-49 years in good health and CMV-seropositive. Material for sequencing was PBMCs. The gene calls are TRBV7-7 and TRBJ2-3; 11 nucleotides agree with TRBD2. The CDR3 reads CASSLAGGAGDTQYF. DNA for the CDR3: TGTGCTAGCAGCTTAGCGGGGGGGGCCGGAGATACGCAGTATTTT. Using reference TRBV7-7 and TRBJ2-3 for the parts outside the CDR3, the full variable domain is GAGVSQSPRYKVTKRGQDVTLRCDPISSHATLYWYQQALGQGPEFLTYFNYEAQPDKSGLPSDRFSAERPEGSISTLTIQRTEQRDSAMYRCASSLAGGAGDTQYFGPGTRLTVL.